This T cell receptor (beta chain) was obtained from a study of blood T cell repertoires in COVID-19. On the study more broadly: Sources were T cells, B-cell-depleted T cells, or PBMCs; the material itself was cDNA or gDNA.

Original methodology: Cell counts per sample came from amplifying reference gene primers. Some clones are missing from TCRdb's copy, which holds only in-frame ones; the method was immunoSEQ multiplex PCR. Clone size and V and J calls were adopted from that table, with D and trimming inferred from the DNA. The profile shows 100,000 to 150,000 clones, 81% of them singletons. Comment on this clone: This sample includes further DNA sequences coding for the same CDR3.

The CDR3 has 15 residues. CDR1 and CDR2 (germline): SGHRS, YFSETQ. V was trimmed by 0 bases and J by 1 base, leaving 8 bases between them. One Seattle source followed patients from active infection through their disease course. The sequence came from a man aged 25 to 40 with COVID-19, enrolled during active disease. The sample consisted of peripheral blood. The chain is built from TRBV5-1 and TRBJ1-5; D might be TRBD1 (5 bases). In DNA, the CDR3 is TGCGCCAGCAGCTTGGCTGGGGGGAGCAATCAGCCCCAGCATTTT. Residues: CASSLAGGSNQPQHF.